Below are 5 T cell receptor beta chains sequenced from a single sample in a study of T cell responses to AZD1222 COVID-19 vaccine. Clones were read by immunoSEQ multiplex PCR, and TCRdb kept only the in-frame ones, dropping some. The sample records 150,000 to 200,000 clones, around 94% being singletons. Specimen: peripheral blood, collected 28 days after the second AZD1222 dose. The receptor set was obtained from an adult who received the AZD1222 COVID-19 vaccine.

The CDR3 DNA reads as TGCGCCAGCAGCCCACGAAGGGTGGGGCGCCCCAACACTGAAGCTTTCTTT. Residues: CASSPRRVGRPNTEAFF. The chain recombines TRBV4-1 with TRBJ1-1; tentative D call: TRBD1 (5 bases). V dropped 4 bases and J dropped 2 bases, with 20 bases sitting between them. Germline V lookup: CDR1 MGHRA, CDR2 YSYEKL. There are 17 residues in the CDR3.

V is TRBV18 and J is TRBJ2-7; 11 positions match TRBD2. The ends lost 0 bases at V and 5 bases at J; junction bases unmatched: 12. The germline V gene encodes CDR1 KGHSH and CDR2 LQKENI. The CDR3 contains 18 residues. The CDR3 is CASSPPILAGAKSHEQYF. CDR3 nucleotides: TGTGCCAGCTCACCACCCATACTAGCGGGAGCAAAAAGTCACGAGCAGTACTTC.

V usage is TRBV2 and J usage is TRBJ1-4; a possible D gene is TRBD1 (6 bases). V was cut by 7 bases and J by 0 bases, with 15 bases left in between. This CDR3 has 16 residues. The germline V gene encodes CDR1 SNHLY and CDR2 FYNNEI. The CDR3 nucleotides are TGTGCCAGCAACAACAGGGAGGTCGCAACTAATGAAAAACTGTTTTTT. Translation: CASNNREVATNEKLFF.

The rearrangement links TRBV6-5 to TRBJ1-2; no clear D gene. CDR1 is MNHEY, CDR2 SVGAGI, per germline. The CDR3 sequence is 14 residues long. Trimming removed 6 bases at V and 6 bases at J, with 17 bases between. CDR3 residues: CASRNRLREDGYTF. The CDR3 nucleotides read TGTGCCAGCAGAAACCGTTTGCGGGAGGATGGCTACACCTTC.

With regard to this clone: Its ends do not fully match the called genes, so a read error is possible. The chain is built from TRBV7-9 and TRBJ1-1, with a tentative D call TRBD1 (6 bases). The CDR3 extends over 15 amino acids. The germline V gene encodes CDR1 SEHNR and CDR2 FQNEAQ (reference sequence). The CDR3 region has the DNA TGTGCCAGCAGCATAGCGGCGGGGGCCGGGGCTGAAGCTTTCTTT. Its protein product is CASSIAAGAGAEAFF.